This TCR beta chain was sequenced for a study of regulatory T cells in long-lasting Graves disease. Time point denoted: newly diagnosed GD, antithyroid drugs for less than 3 months. From RNA extracted from PBMCs, the TCR library was made. A blood draw put about 9 milliliters of peripheral blood into EDTA tubes. Germline V gene lookup returns CDR1 SNHLY and CDR2 FYNNEI. The CDR3 is 16 amino acids. The V gene end was trimmed by 4 bases and the J gene end by 4 bases; junction bases not matched to a gene: 6. Libraries of TCR beta came from iRepertoire HTBI primers plus Arm-PCR of CDR3 regions. Original processing methods: In the combined samples, some 59 TRBV and 14 TRBJ segments were identified. TCRdb called the multiplex PCR reads again in MiXCR, with one record for every CDR3 protein. TCRdb's processing, not the study's, gives the V and J calls here. This table has 450,000 to 600,000 distinct CDR3 sequences, 15% to 20% appearing once.

These data also formed part of another study, on T cells in Graves' hyperthyroidism and ophthalmopathy. That paper states: Researchers defined stable Graves' hyperthyroidism as no ophthalmopathy progression within 18 months. First-round RT-PCR targeting the TCR CDR3 was performed with the HTBI primer set.

Sequences were derived from peripheral blood mononuclear cells (PBMCs), sampled at new diagnosis, from a patient treated with antithyroid drugs. V usage is TRBV2 and J usage is TRBJ2-2; 10 bases agree with TRBD2. This TCR was recovered from a man aged 35-49 years with Graves disease. CDR3 loop: CASSGRTSGLTGELFF. CDR3 sequence (DNA): TGTGCCAGCAGTGGACGGACTAGCGGCCTCACCGGGGAGCTGTTTTTT.